One sample yielded the 17 T cell receptor beta chains listed below, sequenced in a study of T-cell reconstitution after alpha-beta-depleted transplantation in children. Preparation of the TCRbeta library used unique molecular identifiers. One entry per CDR3 protein results from TCRdb running MiXCR on the PCR reads. The table lists approximately 590,000 distinct CDR3 sequences, under 12% of them singletons. The sample here was PBMCs from the stem cell graft donor, taken from the stem cell graft. The source is a human donor who donated a stem cell graft to a child with acute myeloid leukemia.

The sample holds a few counts of this clonotype. The chain is built from TRBV9 and TRBJ2-7, with TRBD2 identical over 7 bases. CDR3 length: 16 amino acids. Germline values: CDR1 SGDLS, CDR2 YYNGEE. J gave up 5 bases and V 4 bases, and 15 bases lay outside the gene matches. The CDR3: CASSPGEGRVDDEQYF. DNA for the CDR3: TGTGCCAGCAGCCCCGGGGAGGGGCGGGTGGACGACGAGCAGTACTTC.

This clonotype was seen more than once but under ten times. J is TRBJ2-1 and V is TRBV3-1; possibly TRBD1 for D (5 bases). Germline V lookup: CDR1 LGHDT, CDR2 YNNKEL (reference sequence). The CDR3 covers 12 residues. Trimming cost V 0 bases and J 14 bases, with 11 bases left between them. The CDR3 nucleotides read TGTGCCAGCAGCCAAGAAGGGGCTACCGAGTTCTTC. It specifies CASSQEGATEFF.

This clonotype was detected a few times. The chain links TRBV20-1 to TRBJ1-1; TRBD1 might be the D (5 bases). This CDR3 has 12 amino acids. Germline values: CDR1 DFQATT, CDR2 SNEGSKA (reference sequence). Trimming shortened V by 5 bases and J by 4 bases, and 11 bases separated the two germline ends. CDR3 DNA: TGCAGTGCTGCCAGGGCGGTCACTGAAGCTTTCTTT. As protein: CSAARAVTEAFF.

This clonotype occurred a few times. The V gene is TRBV12-3 or TRBV12-4, the J gene TRBJ2-1; 8 nucleotides line up with TRBD1. The CDR3 runs 15 residues. The junction had 9 bases not matched to a gene; V was cut back by 8 bases and J by 3 bases. The CDR3 region is CASRSQGVGYNEQFF. As DNA, the CDR3 is TGTGCCAGCCGCTCACAGGGGGTGGGCTACAATGAGCAGTTCTTC.

This rearrangement joins TRBV7-9 to TRBJ2-5; no clear D gene. V was shortened by 9 bases and J by 5 bases, with 13 bases between the two germline ends. CDR3 length: 12 residues. Germline values: CDR1 SEHNR, CDR2 FQNEAQ (reference sequence). CDR3 amino acids: CASGVGRETQYF. Here the CDR3 DNA reads TGTGCCAGTGGAGTAGGGCGGGAGACCCAGTACTTC. Combining the CDR3 with reference TRBV7-9 and TRBJ2-5 gives the whole variable domain DTGVSQNPRHKITKRGQNVTFRCDPISEHNRLYWYRQTLGQGPEFLTYFQNEAQLEKSRLLSDRFSAERPKGSFSTLEIQRTEQGDSAMYLCASGVGRETQYFGPGTRLLVL.

V is TRBV5-1 and J is TRBJ2-1; D ambiguous. Looked up from germline, CDR1 is SGHRS and CDR2 is YFSETQ. There are 15 residues in the CDR3. The V and J ends lost 0 bases and 5 bases respectively, with 12 bases between them. The CDR3 region has the DNA TGCGCCAGCAGCTTGGAGTGGCCATACGACAATGAGCAGTTCTTC. The encoded protein is CASSLEWPYDNEQFF. Supplemented by reference TRBV5-1 and TRBJ2-1, the full variable domain reads KAGVTQTPRYLIKTRGQQVTLSCSPISGHRSVSWYQQTPGQGLQFLFEYFSETQRNKGNFPGRFSGRQFSNSRSEMNVSTLELGDSALYLCASSLEWPYDNEQFFGPGTRLTVL.

The rearrangement joins TRBV12-3 or TRBV12-4 to TRBJ2-7; 8 nucleotides align to TRBD2. V lost 4 bases to trimming and J lost 5 bases; unmatched junction nucleotides: 7. This CDR3 contains 14 residues. In DNA, the CDR3 is TGTGCCAGCAGTTCGGGGGGGAGTGCCCACGAGCAGTACTTC. Translation gives CASSSGGSAHEQYF.

This clonotype was counted at least ten times. The final CDR3 position lacks the conserved phenylalanine or tryptophan, pointing to a likely read error. The DNA is left out, because the CDR3 cannot be placed on it with certainty; the CDR3 is given as TCRdb lists it. The V and J genes are TRBV7-3 and TRBJ2-1. The CDR3 numbers 11 amino acids, ends counted. Germline V lookup: CDR1 SGHTA, CDR2 FQGTGA. This chain's CDR3 is CASSSLAPSLG.

This chain links TRBV4-2 with TRBJ2-5; tentatively, D is TRBD2 (6 bases). Trimming took 0 bases from V and 4 from J, leaving 18 bases between them. Per the germline V gene, CDR1 is LGHNA and CDR2 is YNFKEQ. This CDR3 region has 17 residues. The CDR3 region has the DNA TGTGCCAGCAGCCAAGACCCCCTGGGGGGAGTCGTAGAGACCCAGTACTTC. Amino acids: CASSQDPLGGVVETQYF.

This clonotype occurred a few times. V and J are TRBV28 and TRBJ2-7, with D possibly being TRBD2 (5 bases). Trimming took 5 bases from V and 5 from J, leaving 19 bases between them. CDR3 length: 15 residues. Germline assignment: CDR1 MDHEN and CDR2 SYDVKM. The CDR3, as DNA: TGTGCCAGCAGTCCCGGATCTATGACTACGGACGAGCAGTACTTC. It is translated as CASSPGSMTTDEQYF.

The chain recombines TRBV6-1 with TRBJ1-4; D gene uncertain. Germline loops: CDR1 MNHNS, CDR2 SASEGT. The CDR3 has 14 residues. V lost 6 bases to trimming and J lost 4 bases, with 12 bases between them. CDR3 in amino acids: CASSLVVGNEKLFF. CDR3 coding DNA: TGTGCCAGCAGCCTCGTGGTGGGTAATGAAAAACTGTTTTTT.

The chain has TRBV28 and TRBJ2-6; D possibly uses TRBD1 or TRBD2 (5 bases each). Trimming removed 1 base from V and 0 bases from J, with 19 bases in between. The germline V gene has CDR1 MDHEN and CDR2 SYDVKM. There are 20 residues in the CDR3. The CDR3 is CASSLSNLPGPGSGANVLTF. CDR3 coding DNA: TGTGCCAGCAGTTTATCGAACCTCCCGGGACCTGGCTCTGGGGCCAACGTCCTGACTTTC. Using reference TRBV28 and TRBJ2-6 for the parts outside the CDR3, the full variable domain is DVKVTQSSRYLVKRTGEKVFLECVQDMDHENMFWYRQDPGLGLRLIYFSYDVKMKEKGDIPEGYSVSREKKERFSLILESASTNQTSMYLCASSLSNLPGPGSGANVLTFGAGSRLTVL.

This clonotype was recorded many times. The chain combines TRBV20-1 with TRBJ2-1; possibly TRBD2 for D (6 bases). Germline loops: CDR1 DFQATT, CDR2 SNEGSKA (reference sequence). Between the trimmed V and J ends, which lost 3 bases and 6 bases, there was a span of 9 bases. The CDR3 has 12 amino acids. The CDR3 reads CSASGSANEQFF. DNA for the CDR3: TGCAGTGCTAGCGGGAGCGCCAATGAGCAGTTCTTC.

The chain uses TRBV4-3 and TRBJ2-1; D not resolved. This CDR3 is built from 17 residues. In germline, CDR1 is LGHNA, CDR2 YSLEER. V lost 0 bases and J lost 0, with 12 bases in between. CDR3 nucleotides: TGCGCCAGCAGCCAAGATCCCTACCGTCGCTCCTACAATGAGCAGTTCTTC. This sequence encodes CASSQDPYRRSYNEQFF.

This clonotype was observed at least ten times. The chain combines TRBV3-1 with TRBJ2-1, with D perhaps TRBD2 (5 bases). CDR1 and CDR2 (germline): LGHDT, YNNKEL (reference sequence). The CDR3 is 17 residues long. The V and J ends lost 5 bases and 12 bases respectively, with 29 bases between them. The CDR3 nucleotides are TGTGCCAGCAGCGAGGGCCCCTCGCGCGAAATTGGGTGGGGGCAGTTCTTC. Translated: CASSEGPSREIGWGQFF.

The chain has TRBV6-2 or TRBV6-3 and TRBJ2-1; unclear D gene. This CDR3 has 13 amino acids. The ends were cut back, 5 bases at V and 7 bases at J, with 12 bases in the middle. Germline lookup yields CDR1 MNHEY and CDR2 SVGEGT. The CDR3 loop is CASSSEEPNEQFF. The CDR3 coding sequence is TGTGCCAGCAGTAGCGAAGAGCCGAATGAGCAGTTCTTC.

This clonotype has only a few counts. The gene calls are TRBV5-1 and TRBJ1-1; no definite D call. V was cut by 1 base and J by 4 bases, with 14 bases left in between. The CDR3 loop spans 15 amino acids. Germline V CDR1 and CDR2: SGHRS, YFSETQ. CDR3 DNA: TGCGCCAGCAGCTTGTCGGACGGCAGGACCACTGAAGCTTTCTTT. This codes for CASSLSDGRTTEAFF. Full variable domain (remainder filled in from reference TRBV5-1 and TRBJ1-1): KAGVTQTPRYLIKTRGQQVTLSCSPISGHRSVSWYQQTPGQGLQFLFEYFSETQRNKGNFPGRFSGRQFSNSRSEMNVSTLELGDSALYLCASSLSDGRTTEAFFGQGTRLTVV.